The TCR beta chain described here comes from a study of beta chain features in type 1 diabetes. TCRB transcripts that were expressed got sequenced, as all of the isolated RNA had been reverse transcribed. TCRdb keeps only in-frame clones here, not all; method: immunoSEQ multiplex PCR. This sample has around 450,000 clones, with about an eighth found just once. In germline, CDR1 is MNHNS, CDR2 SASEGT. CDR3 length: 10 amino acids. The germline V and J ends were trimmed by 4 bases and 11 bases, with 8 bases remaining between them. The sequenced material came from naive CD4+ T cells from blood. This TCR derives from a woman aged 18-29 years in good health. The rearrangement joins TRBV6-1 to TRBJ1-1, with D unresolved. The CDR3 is CASSVVEAFF. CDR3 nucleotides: TGTGCCAGCAGTGTGGTCGAGGCTTTCTTT.